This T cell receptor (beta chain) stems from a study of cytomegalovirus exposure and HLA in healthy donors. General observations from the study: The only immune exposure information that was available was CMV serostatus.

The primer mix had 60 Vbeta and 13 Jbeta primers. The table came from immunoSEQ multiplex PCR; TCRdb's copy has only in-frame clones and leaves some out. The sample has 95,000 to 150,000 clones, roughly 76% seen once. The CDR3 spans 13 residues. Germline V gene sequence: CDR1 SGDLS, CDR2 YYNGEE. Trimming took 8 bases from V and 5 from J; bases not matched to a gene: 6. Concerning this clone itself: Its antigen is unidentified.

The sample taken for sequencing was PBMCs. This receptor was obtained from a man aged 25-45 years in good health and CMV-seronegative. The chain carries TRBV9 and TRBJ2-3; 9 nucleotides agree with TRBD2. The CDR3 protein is CASGRTSEDTQYF. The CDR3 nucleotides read TGTGCCAGTGGGAGGACTAGCGAAGATACGCAGTATTTT.